This T cell receptor beta chain derives from a study of siplizumab effects on memory and regulatory T cells. Notes on the study in general: Sequences below about 10^-5 frequency were poorly captured, and few alloreactive clones mapped to unstimulated subsets. Greater diversity than memory cells seemed evident in naive T cells, which also appeared to be major alloresponse contributors.

This table comes from immunoSEQ multiplex PCR, and its TCRdb copy is limited to in-frame clones, with some not included. In the table there are around 97,000 clones, just under 95% of which are singletons. The count of this clone is one. Its antigen is not identified. The V gene lost 3 bases and the J gene lost 6 bases, with 15 bases spanning the gap. The germline V gene encodes CDR1 ENHRY and CDR2 SYGVKD. The CDR3 runs 15 residues. Sequenced material: non-Treg CD4+ T cells sorted from blood. The source of this sequence is a human donor in good health. This chain connects TRBV10-3 to TRBJ2-1; tentatively, D is TRBD2 (5 bases). Here the CDR3 DNA reads TGTGCCATCAGTGATCTAGCCGAATCAATCAATGAGCAGTTCTTC. Encoded protein: CAISDLAESINEQFF.